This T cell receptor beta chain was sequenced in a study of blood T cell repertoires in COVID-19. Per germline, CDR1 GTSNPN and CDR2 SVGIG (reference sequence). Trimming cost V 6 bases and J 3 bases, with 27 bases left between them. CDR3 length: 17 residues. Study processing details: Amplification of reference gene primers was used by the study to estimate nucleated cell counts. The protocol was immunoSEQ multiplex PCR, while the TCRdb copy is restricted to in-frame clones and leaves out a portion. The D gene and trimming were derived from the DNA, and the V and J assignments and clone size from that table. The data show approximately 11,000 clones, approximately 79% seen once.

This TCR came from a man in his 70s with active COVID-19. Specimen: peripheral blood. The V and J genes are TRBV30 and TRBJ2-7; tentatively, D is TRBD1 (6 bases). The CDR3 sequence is CACQPTTAGTSFYEQYF. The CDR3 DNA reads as TGTGCCTGCCAACCTACAACCGCCGGGACATCGTTCTACGAGCAGTACTTC.